This T cell receptor (beta chain) was obtained from a study of neurological immune-mediated disorders. Study-level findings and limits: HTLV-1-associated myelopathy had the most TCR clonal expansion, whereas multiple sclerosis had the least (lower than in healthy controls).

This clonotype was counted at least ten times. The antigen is undetermined. The CDR3 sequence is 14 residues long. Trimming took off 6 bases at V and 4 bases at J, with 19 bases between the two ends. Germline values: CDR1 DFQATT, CDR2 SNEGSKA (reference sequence). Preparation of the unsorted libraries drew on 2 million PBMCs stored at -80 C. The making of cDNA relied on 5'RACE with 10-nucleotide random UMIs. One entry per CDR3 protein, called by TCRdb with MiXCR from the 5' RACE reads. Of around 46,000 distinct CDR3 sequences in the sample, roughly 2% were seen once. The chain recombines TRBV20-1 with TRBJ2-7; no firm D call. The sequenced sample consisted of PBMCs. The TCR sequence derives from a woman between 40 and 55 years old with multiple sclerosis. The chain's CDR3 is CSAPRANSLYEQYF. The CDR3 DNA follows: TGCAGTGCCCCCAGAGCAAACAGCTTGTACGAGCAGTACTTC.